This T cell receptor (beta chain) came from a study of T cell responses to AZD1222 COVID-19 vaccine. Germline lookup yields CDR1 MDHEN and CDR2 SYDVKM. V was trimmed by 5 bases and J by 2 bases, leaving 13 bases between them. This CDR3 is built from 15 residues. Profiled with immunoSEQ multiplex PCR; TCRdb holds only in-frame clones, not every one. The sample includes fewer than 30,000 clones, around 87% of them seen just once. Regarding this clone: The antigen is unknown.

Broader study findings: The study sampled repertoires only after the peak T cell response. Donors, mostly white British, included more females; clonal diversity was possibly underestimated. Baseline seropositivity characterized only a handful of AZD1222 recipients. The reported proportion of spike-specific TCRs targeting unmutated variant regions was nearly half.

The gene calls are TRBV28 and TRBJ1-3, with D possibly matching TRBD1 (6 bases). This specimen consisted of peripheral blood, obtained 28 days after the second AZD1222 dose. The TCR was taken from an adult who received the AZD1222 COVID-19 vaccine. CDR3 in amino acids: CASSPQGNPGNTIYF. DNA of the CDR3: TGTGCCAGCAGTCCACAGGGTAACCCTGGAAACACCATATATTTT.